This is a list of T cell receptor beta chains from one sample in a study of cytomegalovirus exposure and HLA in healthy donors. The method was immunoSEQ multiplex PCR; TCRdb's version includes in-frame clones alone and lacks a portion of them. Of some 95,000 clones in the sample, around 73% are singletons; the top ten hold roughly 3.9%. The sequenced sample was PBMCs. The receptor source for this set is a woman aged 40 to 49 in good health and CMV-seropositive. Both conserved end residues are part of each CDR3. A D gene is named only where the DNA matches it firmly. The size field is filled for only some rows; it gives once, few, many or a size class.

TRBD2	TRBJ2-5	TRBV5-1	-	TGCGCCAGCAAGACTAGCGAAGAGACCCAGTACTTC	CASKTSEETQYF
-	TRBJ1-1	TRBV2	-	TGTGCCAGCATTTTTAGGACGGGAAACACTGAAGCTTTCTTT	CASIFRTGNTEAFF
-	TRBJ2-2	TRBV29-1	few	TGCAGCGTTACCCCGCCAGGGGCTGGGAACACCGGGGAGCTGTTTTTT	CSVTPPGAGNTGELFF
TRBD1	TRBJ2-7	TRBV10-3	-	TGTGCCATCGGTGGGACAGGGGAACGCGAGCAGTACTTC	CAIGGTGEREQYF
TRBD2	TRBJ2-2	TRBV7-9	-	TGTGCCAGCAGCCCGGGACTAGCTTCCGGGGAGCTGTTTTTT	CASSPGLASGELFF
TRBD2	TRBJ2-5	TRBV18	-	TGTGCCAGCTCACCTCGGACTAGCGGGAACCAAGAGACCCAGTACTTC	CASSPRTSGNQETQYF
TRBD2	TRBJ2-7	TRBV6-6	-	TGTGCCAGCAGCTACGGGGGGACTAGGGCTGACGAGCAGTACTTC	CASSYGGTRADEQYF
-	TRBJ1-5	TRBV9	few	TGTGCCAGCAGCGTAGGGAGTAGCAATCAGCCCCAGCATTTT	CASSVGSSNQPQHF
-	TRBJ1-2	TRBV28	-	TGTGCCAGCAACCCGACGGGCTTCGACCGGGACAAACGGGACTATGGCTACACCTTC	CASNPTGFDRDKRDYGYTF
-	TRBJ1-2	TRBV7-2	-	TGTGCCAGCAGCTTATTCGCGGGGGGATTTTTTTATGGCTACACCTTC	CASSLFAGGFFYGYTF
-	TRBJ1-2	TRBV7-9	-	TGTGCCAGCAGCTTATCTGGCCCGACAGGCAACTATGGCTACACCTTC	CASSLSGPTGNYGYTF
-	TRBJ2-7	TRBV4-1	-	TGCGCCAGCAGCCAAGGAACCTCCTACGAGCAGTACTTC	CASSQGTSYEQYF
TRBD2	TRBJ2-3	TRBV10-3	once	TGTGCCATCAGCCCTTCGGCTAGCGGGAGAATCAGGACAGATACGCAGTATTTT	CAISPSASGRIRTDTQYF
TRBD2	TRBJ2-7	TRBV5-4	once	TGTGCCAGCAGCCCAGCGGGAGGGTTACACGAGCAGTACTTC	CASSPAGGLHEQYF
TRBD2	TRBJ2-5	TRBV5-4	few	TGTGCCAGCAGCTTGCGGACTCAGGGAGGGGAGACCCAGTACTTC	CASSLRTQGGETQYF
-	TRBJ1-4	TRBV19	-	TGTGCCAGTAGTCGTGGCAGACAGGACGAAAAACTGTTTTTT	CASSRGRQDEKLFF
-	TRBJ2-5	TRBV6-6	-	TGTGCCAGCACAGGGATCCCAGAGACCCAGTACTTC	CASTGIPETQYF
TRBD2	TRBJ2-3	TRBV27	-	TGTGCCAGCAGTTTTTACGGGACTAGCGGGAGTCTAGATACGCAGTATTTT	CASSFYGTSGSLDTQYF
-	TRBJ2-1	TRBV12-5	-	TGTGCTAGTGGTTTGGTAGGGACAAAGGAGCAGTTCTTC	CASGLVGTKEQFF
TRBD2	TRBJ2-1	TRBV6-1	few	TGTGCCAGCAGTGCGTCTAGCGGGAGTGATGAGCAGTTCTTC	CASSASSGSDEQFF
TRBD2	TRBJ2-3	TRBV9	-	TGTGCCAGCAGCGTAACTAGCGGGAGTACGGATACGCAGTATTTT	CASSVTSGSTDTQYF
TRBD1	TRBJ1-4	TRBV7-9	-	TGTGCCAGCAGCCGTGTTTTTGGGACAGGAACAACTAATGAAAAACTGTTTTTT	CASSRVFGTGTTNEKLFF
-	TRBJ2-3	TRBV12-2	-	TGTGCAAGTCGGCCCTATGCCTGGTGGAGAACAGATACGCAGTATTTT	CASRPYAWWRTDTQYF
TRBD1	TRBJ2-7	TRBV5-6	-	TGTGCCAGCAGCTTGTTGCCAGGGGGTAACTACGAGCAGTACTTC	CASSLLPGGNYEQYF
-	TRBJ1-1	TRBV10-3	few	TGTGCCATCAGTGAGTGGATGGGGCACACTGAAGCTTTCTTT	CAISEWMGHTEAFF
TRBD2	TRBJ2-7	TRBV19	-	TGTGCCAGTAGTTCACTTCGGACTAGCGGGAGTTCTTTTTACGAGCAGTACTTC	CASSSLRTSGSSFYEQYF
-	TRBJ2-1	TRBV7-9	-	TGTGCCAGCAGCTTAGGGGAAAGTAGCGGCTTTCTGTTCTTC	CASSLGESSGFLFF
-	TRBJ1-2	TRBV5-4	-	TGTGCCAGCAGTTCCGGGAAAAACTATGGCTACACCTTC	CASSSGKNYGYTF
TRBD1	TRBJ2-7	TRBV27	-	TGTGCCAGCAGTAAGGGGACAGCCTTAGGCGAGCAGTACTTC	CASSKGTALGEQYF
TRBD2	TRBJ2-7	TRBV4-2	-	TGTGCCAGCAGCTTGGGACTAGGGGACGAGCAGTACTTC	CASSLGLGDEQYF
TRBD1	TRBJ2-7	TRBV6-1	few	TGTGCCAGCACCAGGACAGGGATGAACGAGCAGTACTTC	CASTRTGMNEQYF
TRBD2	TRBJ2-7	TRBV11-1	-	TGTGCCAGCAGCCGGCGGGGGGCAGGGAACAACGAGCAGTACTTC	CASSRRGAGNNEQYF
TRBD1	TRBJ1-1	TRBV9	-	TGTGCCAGCAGCGTAGGAAGAGGGGGCGGCACTGAAGCTTTCTTT	CASSVGRGGGTEAFF
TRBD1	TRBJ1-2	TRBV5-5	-	TGTGCCAGCAGCTTGGGTTGGGGACAGCGATCCTATGGCTACACCTTC	CASSLGWGQRSYGYTF
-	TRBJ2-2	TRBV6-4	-	TGTGCCAGCAGTGTCAGGGTCCCCGGGGAGCTGTTTTTT	CASSVRVPGELFF
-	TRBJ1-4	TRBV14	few	TGTGCCAGCAGCACGTTTACAGGGAGGGGAGAAAAACTGTTTTTT	CASSTFTGRGEKLFF
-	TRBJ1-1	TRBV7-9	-	TGTGCCAGCAGCGTAGGGAGACAGGTTGAAGCTTTCTTT	CASSVGRQVEAFF
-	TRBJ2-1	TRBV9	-	TGTGCCAGCAGCGTAGTGCCCGAGAATGAGCAGTTCTTC	CASSVVPENEQFF
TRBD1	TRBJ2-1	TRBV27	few	TGTGCCAGCATGAATTCGGACAGGCGAAGGAATGAGCAGTTCTTC	CASMNSDRRRNEQFF
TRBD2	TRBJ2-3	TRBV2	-	TGTGCCAGCAGGGGGGGGACTAGCGCCTCTAGCACAGATACGCAGTATTTT	CASRGGTSASSTDTQYF
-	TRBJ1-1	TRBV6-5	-	TGTGCCAGCAGTTACGTACAGGGAGACGGGACTGAAGCTTTCTTT	CASSYVQGDGTEAFF
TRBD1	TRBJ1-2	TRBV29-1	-	TGCAGCGCTCGGGACAGATACTATGGCTACACCTTC	CSARDRYYGYTF
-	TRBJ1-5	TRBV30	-	TGTGCCTGGAGTGTAGGAGGGGTATGGCCCCAGCATTTT	CAWSVGGVWPQHF
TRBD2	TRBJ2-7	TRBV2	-	TGTGCCAGCCACAGCGGGAGAGCCCCCTACGAGCAGTACTTC	CASHSGRAPYEQYF